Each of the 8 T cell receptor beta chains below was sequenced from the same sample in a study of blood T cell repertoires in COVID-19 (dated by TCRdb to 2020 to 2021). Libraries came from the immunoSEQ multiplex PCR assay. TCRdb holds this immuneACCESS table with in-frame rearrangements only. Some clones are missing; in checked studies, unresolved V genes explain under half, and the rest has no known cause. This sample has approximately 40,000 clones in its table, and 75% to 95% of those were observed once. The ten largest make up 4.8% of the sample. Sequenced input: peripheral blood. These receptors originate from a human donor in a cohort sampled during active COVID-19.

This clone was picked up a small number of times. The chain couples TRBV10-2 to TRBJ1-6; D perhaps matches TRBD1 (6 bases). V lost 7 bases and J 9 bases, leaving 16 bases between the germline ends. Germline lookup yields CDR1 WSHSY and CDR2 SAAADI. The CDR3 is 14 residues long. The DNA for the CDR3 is TGCGCCAGCAACCTACAGGGTGGAGGTTCACCCCTCCACTTT. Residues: CASNLQGGGSPLHF.

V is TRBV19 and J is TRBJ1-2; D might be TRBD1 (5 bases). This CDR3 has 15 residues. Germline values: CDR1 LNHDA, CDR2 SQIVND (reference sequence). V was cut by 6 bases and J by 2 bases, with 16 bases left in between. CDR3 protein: CASRRDSEWNYGYTF. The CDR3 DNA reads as TGTGCCAGTAGGCGGGACTCCGAGTGGAACTATGGCTACACCTTC.

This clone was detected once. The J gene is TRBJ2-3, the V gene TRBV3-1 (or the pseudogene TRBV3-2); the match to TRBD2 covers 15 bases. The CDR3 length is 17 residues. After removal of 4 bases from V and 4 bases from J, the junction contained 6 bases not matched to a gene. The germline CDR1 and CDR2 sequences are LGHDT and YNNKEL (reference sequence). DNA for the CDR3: TGTGCCAGCAGCCGTGGACTAGCGGGAGGGCGGGCAGATACGCAGTATTTT. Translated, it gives CASSRGLAGGRADTQYF.

The CDR3 is CASTPSGGYEQYF. CDR3 nucleotide sequence: TGTGCCAGCACCCCCTCGGGGGGCTACGAGCAGTACTTC. The rearrangement uses TRBV7-9 and TRBJ2-7; TRBD2 matches at 7 bases. The CDR3 is 13 amino acids. Trimming took 7 bases from V and 3 from J; bases not matched to a gene: 6. Germline lookup yields CDR1 SEHNR and CDR2 FQNEAQ (reference sequence).

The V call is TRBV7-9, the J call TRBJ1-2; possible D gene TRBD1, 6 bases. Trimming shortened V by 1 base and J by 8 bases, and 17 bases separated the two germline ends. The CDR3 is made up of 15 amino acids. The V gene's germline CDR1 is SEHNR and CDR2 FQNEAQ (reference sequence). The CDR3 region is CASSLGTATEGGYTF. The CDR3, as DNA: TGTGCCAGCAGCTTAGGGACAGCGACAGAAGGGGGCTACACCTTC.

The CDR3 region has the DNA TGTGCCAGCAGCCAATTGGAGAACAGGGGGCAAACTGAAGCTTTCTTT. Translating gives CASSQLENRGQTEAFF. This chain links TRBV14 with TRBJ1-1; 9 nucleotides line up with TRBD1. The V segment lost 2 bases and the J segment 5 bases; nucleotides outside the gene matches: 9. The CDR3 sequence is 16 residues long. The germline CDR1 and CDR2 sequences are SGHDN and FVKESK.

CDR3 coding DNA: TGCAGCGTTGAAGAGCCGAGCGCCGCCAAAAACATTCAGTACTTC. As protein: CSVEEPSAAKNIQYF. This chain uses TRBV29-1 with TRBJ2-4; D is unclear. Germline CDR1 reads SQVTM; CDR2 reads ANQGSEA. This CDR3 spans 15 amino acids. Trimming pared 0 bases from V and 1 base from J, leaving 10 bases between.

The CDR3 region has the DNA TGTGCCAGCAGTTACGCCAGGGGACCGGAGTGGGAGCAGTACTTC. Protein: CASSYARGPEWEQYF. This rearrangement joins TRBV6-5 to TRBJ2-7; D is perhaps TRBD1 (6 bases). Germline V gene sequence: CDR1 MNHEY, CDR2 SVGAGI. V lost 2 bases, J lost 7 bases, and 18 bases lay in between. CDR3 length equals 15 residues.